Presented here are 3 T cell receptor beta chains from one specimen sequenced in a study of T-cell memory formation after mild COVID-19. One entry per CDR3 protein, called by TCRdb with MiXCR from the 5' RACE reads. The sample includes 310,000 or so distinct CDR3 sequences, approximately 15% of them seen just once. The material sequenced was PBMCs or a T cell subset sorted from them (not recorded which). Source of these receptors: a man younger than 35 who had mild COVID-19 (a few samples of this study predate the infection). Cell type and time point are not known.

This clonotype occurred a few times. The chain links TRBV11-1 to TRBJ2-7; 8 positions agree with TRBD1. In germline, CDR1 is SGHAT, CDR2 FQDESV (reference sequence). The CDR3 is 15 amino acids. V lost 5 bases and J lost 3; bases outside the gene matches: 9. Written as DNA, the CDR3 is TGTGCCAGCAGCCGTGGACAGGGACCTTACTACGAGCAGTACTTC. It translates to CASSRGQGPYYEQYF. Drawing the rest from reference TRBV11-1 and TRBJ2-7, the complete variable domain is EAEVAQSPRYKITEKSQAVAFWCDPISGHATLYWYRQILGQGPELLVQFQDESVVDDSQLPKDRFSAERLKGVDSTLKIQPAELGDSAMYLCASSRGQGPYYEQYFGPGTRLTVT.

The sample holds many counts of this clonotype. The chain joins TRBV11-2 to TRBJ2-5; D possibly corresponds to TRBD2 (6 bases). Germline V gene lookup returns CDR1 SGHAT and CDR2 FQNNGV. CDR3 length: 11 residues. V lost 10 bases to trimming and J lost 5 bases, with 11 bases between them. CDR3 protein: CAIRRGETQYF. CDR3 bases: TGTGCCATCCGGAGGGGCGAGACCCAGTACTTC.

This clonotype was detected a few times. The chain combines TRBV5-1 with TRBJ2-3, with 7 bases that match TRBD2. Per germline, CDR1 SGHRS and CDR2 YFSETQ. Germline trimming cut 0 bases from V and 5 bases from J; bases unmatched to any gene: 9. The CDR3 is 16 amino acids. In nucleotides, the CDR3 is TGCGCCAGCAGCTTGGTCGGCGGGGCTAGCGGAGATACGCAGTATTTT. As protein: CASSLVGGASGDTQYF.